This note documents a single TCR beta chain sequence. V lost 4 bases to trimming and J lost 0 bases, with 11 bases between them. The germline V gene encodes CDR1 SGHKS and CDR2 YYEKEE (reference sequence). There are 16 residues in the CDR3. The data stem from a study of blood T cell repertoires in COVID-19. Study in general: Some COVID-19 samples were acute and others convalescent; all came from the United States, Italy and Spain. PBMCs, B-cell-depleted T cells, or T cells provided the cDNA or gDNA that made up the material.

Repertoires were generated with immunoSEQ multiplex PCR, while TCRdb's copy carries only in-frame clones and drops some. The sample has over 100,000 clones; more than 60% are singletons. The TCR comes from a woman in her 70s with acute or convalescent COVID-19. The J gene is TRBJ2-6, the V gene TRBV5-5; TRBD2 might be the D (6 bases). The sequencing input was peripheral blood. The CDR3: CASSPAAGSGANVLTF. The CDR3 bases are TGTGCCAGCAGCCCGGCAGCGGGCTCTGGGGCCAACGTCCTGACTTTC.